This T cell receptor (beta chain) was sequenced for a study of beta chain features in type 1 diabetes. The CDR3 runs 15 residues. From germline, CDR1 is MGHRA and CDR2 YSYEKL. V lost 0 bases and J 8 bases, leaving 14 bases between the germline ends. Expressed TCRB transcripts were sequenced, since all the RNA that had been isolated was reverse transcribed. Sequencing used immunoSEQ multiplex PCR; TCRdb keeps in-frame clones, though not all of them. In the table there are under 900,000 clones, under 20% of which are singletons. A few counts support this clone. The rearrangement links TRBV4-1 to TRBJ1-3; tentative D call: TRBD1 (5 bases). Material for sequencing was naive CD4+ T cells from blood. The origin of this receptor is a woman between 18 and 29 years old in good health. CDR3 residues: CASSQEGLGGYTIYF. The CDR3 nucleotides read TGCGCCAGCAGCCAAGAGGGCCTGGGGGGGTACACCATATATTTT.